The 17 T cell receptor beta chains below all came from one sample that was sequenced in a study of blood T cell repertoires in COVID-19. The method was immunoSEQ multiplex PCR; TCRdb's version includes in-frame clones alone and lacks a portion of them. The data hold approximately 200,000 clones, with 84% observed a single time. Material: peripheral blood. Receptors were obtained from a woman older than 75 with COVID-19, enrolled during active disease.

To note about this clone: This sample includes further DNA sequences coding for the same CDR3. The gene calls are TRBV7-9 and TRBJ1-2; the match to TRBD1 covers 8 bases. J gave up 6 bases and V 5 bases, and 2 bases lay outside the gene matches. This CDR3 has 12 residues. Germline CDR1 is SEHNR and CDR2 is FQNEAQ (reference sequence). The CDR3: CASSLTGDGYTF. The CDR3, as DNA: TGTGCCAGCAGCCTGACAGGGGATGGCTACACCTTC.

The rearrangement uses TRBV5-6 and TRBJ1-5; D possibly corresponds to TRBD1 (6 bases). The length of the CDR3 is 15 residues. V lost 5 bases to trimming and J lost 0 bases, with 12 bases between them. CDR1 SGHDT and CDR2 YYEEEE come from the germline V gene. The CDR3 loop reads CASRAQGNSNQPQHF. The CDR3 nucleotides read TGTGCCAGCAGGGCTCAGGGGAATAGCAATCAGCCCCAGCATTTT.

As to this clone: Other DNA sequences in the sample encode the same CDR3. The gene calls are TRBV19 and TRBJ1-5; TRBD1 might be the D (5 bases). The CDR3 loop spans 12 amino acids. Germline V CDR1 and CDR2: LNHDA, SQIVND (reference sequence). Trimming shortened V by 3 bases and J by 7 bases, and 7 bases separated the two germline ends. CDR3 sequence (DNA): TGTGCCAGTAGTATTAGGGGACAGCCCCAGCATTTT. Amino acids: CASSIRGQPQHF.

V is TRBV9 and J is TRBJ2-7; 7 positions agree with TRBD1. J gave up 3 bases and V 4 bases, and 10 bases lay outside the gene matches. The CDR3 runs 15 residues. Germline V lookup: CDR1 SGDLS, CDR2 YYNGEE. The CDR3 is CASSQGQVPLYEQYF. The CDR3 DNA follows: TGTGCCAGCAGCCAAGGACAGGTCCCCCTCTACGAGCAGTACTTC.

The genes are TRBV5-6 and TRBJ2-7; D gene uncertain. V was shortened by 0 bases and J by 4 bases, with 5 bases between the two germline ends. Germline V gene sequence: CDR1 SGHDT, CDR2 YYEEEE. The CDR3 totals 12 residues. The CDR3 DNA is TGTGCCAGCAGCTTGGGGGCTTACGAGCAGTACTTC. Its protein is CASSLGAYEQYF.

The chain has TRBV7-9 and TRBJ2-1; 8 bases align to TRBD2. J lost 4 bases, V lost 5 bases, and 7 bases had no gene match. Germline lookup yields CDR1 SEHNR and CDR2 FQNEAQ (reference sequence). The CDR3 contains 15 residues. CDR3 nucleotide sequence: TGTGCCAGCAGCCTACTAGCGGTCCCTTACAATGAGCAGTTCTTC. Translating it yields CASSLLAVPYNEQFF.

The V and J genes are TRBV6-6 and TRBJ1-1; D is unresolved. V dropped 0 bases and J dropped 10 bases, with 18 bases sitting between them. Per the germline V gene, CDR1 is MNHNY and CDR2 is SVGAGI (reference sequence). The CDR3 loop spans 15 amino acids. The CDR3 nucleotides are TGTGCCAGCAGTTACTCTTCAGTCCGGGAGACACGAGCTTTCTTT. Its protein is CASSYSSVRETRAFF.

This sequence joins TRBV5-1 and TRBJ1-2; the match to TRBD1 covers 8 bases. CDR3 length equals 13 residues. From germline, CDR1 is SGHRS and CDR2 YFSETQ. V shed 4 bases, J shed 8 bases, and the junction held 7 bases outside the gene matches. The CDR3 spells CASSPQQGGGYTF. The CDR3 DNA reads as TGCGCCAGCAGCCCGCAACAGGGGGGCGGCTACACCTTC.

The chain joins TRBV10-3 to TRBJ1-2, with 9 bases fitting TRBD1. The J segment lost 5 bases and the V segment lost 8 bases, leaving 9 bases of the junction unmatched. CDR1 is ENHRY, CDR2 SYGVKD, per germline. The CDR3 loop spans 14 amino acids. The CDR3 DNA reads as TGTGCCATCGCTCCGGGACAGGGAGATTATGGCTACACCTTC. It codes for CAIAPGQGDYGYTF.

This rearrangement joins TRBV4-2 to TRBJ1-2; TRBD1 agrees at 11 bases. Per the germline V gene, CDR1 is LGHNA and CDR2 is YNFKEQ. The trim removed 2 bases at V and 12 bases at J, leaving 14 bases unmatched. CDR3 length: 16 residues. The CDR3 region is CASSQSLWRTGGSDTF. CDR3 DNA sequence: TGTGCCAGCAGCCAATCACTTTGGAGGACAGGGGGCTCAGACACCTTC.

The genes are TRBV10-1 and TRBJ1-1; maybe TRBD1 (5 bases). The V gene lost 6 bases and the J gene lost 3 bases, with 17 bases spanning the gap. The CDR3 contains 15 residues. CDR1 and CDR2 (germline): WNHNN, SYGVQD (reference sequence). The DNA for the CDR3 is TGCGCCAGCAGGGGGGACTCAGCGAGGGACACTGAAGCTTTCTTT. Its protein is CASRGDSARDTEAFF.

This clone was counted a single time. The rearrangement uses TRBV9 and TRBJ2-1, with TRBD2 identical over 13 bases. Trimming removed 3 bases from V and 8 bases from J; junction bases left unmatched: 5. Germline assignment: CDR1 SGDLS and CDR2 YYNGEE. The CDR3 is 15 residues long. The CDR3 sequence: CASSAGTSGIDEQFF. DNA for the CDR3: TGTGCCAGCAGCGCCGGGACTAGCGGGATCGATGAGCAGTTCTTC.

The table lists this clone with a few counts. V is TRBV9 and J is TRBJ2-5; D possibly corresponds to TRBD1 (5 bases). Germline CDR1 is SGDLS and CDR2 is YYNGEE. The V gene lost 3 bases and the J gene lost 0 bases, with 6 bases spanning the gap. There are 13 residues in the CDR3. DNA for the CDR3: TGTGCCAGCAGCGCAGGGTACCAAGAGACCCAGTACTTC. Translated, it gives CASSAGYQETQYF.

The V call is TRBV3-1 (or the pseudogene TRBV3-2), the J call TRBJ1-2; TRBD1 agrees at 11 bases. CDR1 is LGHDT, CDR2 YNNKEL, per germline (reference sequence). Trimming cost V 5 bases and J 8 bases; bases outside gene matches: 10. This CDR3 has 15 amino acids. CDR3 in DNA: TGTGCCAGCAGCGCTCAAGGACAGGGGGCTGGAGGCTACACCTTC. It is translated as CASSAQGQGAGGYTF.

Only one count was recorded for this clone. The V and J genes are TRBV28 and TRBJ2-1, with 9 positions matching TRBD1. Germline V CDR1 and CDR2: MDHEN, SYDVKM. There are 15 residues in the CDR3. V lost 6 bases, J lost 5 bases, and 8 bases stayed unmatched. The CDR3 nucleotides read TGTGCCAGCAGGTCCTCCGGGACAGGGAACAATGAGCAGTTCTTC. This encodes CASRSSGTGNNEQFF.

The chain has TRBV6-1 and TRBJ1-1, with 8 bases matching TRBD1. Trimming took 3 bases from V and 6 from J; bases not matched to a gene: 9. The CDR3 has 15 amino acids. CDR1 is MNHNS, CDR2 SASEGT, per germline. CDR3 nucleotides: TGTGCCAGCAGTGACGGACAGGGAAGGGCCTCTGAAGCTTTCTTT. It specifies CASSDGQGRASEAFF.

Here the CDR3 reads CASSKVRTGGDGIQYF. The CDR3 DNA follows: TGTGCCAGCAGCAAAGTCAGGACAGGGGGCGACGGCATTCAGTACTTC. This rearrangement joins TRBV21-1 to TRBJ2-4; the table's D call of TRBD1 was not tested on the DNA. TRBV21-1 is shown as a pseudogene. The CDR3 totals 16 residues.